The 3 T cell receptor beta chains below were found in one sample sequenced in a study of vaccination effects on CD4 cells after COVID-19. The method was immunoSEQ multiplex PCR; TCRdb's version includes in-frame clones alone and lacks a portion of them. The sample has approximately 30,000 clones; 65% to 75% are singletons. No antigen is known for these receptors. ViraFEST assay sequencing came after antigen-specific CD4+ T cells were expanded with viral peptide pools. The culture ran for roughly ten days before CD4+ T cells were isolated. Vaccine recipients had no previous SARS-CoV-2 infection; their nucleocapsid antibodies were negative. The source material was CD4+ T cells from PBMCs cultured with SARS-CoV-2 spike peptides, sampled before COVID-19 vaccination. Source of these receptors: a human donor who received a COVID-19 vaccine.

This sequence joins TRBV6-5 and TRBJ2-5, with D perhaps TRBD1 (6 bases). This CDR3 spans 14 amino acids. Germline V gene sequence: CDR1 MNHEY, CDR2 SVGAGI. Trimming removed 7 bases from V and 1 base from J, with 13 bases in between. The CDR3 sequence is CASTRTGFQETQYF. The CDR3 DNA reads TGTGCCAGCACCAGAACAGGGTTCCAAGAGACCCAGTACTTC.

The chain uses TRBV2 and TRBJ1-6; a weak D match, TRBD1 (6 bases). CDR3 size: 19 residues. The germline V gene encodes CDR1 SNHLY and CDR2 FYNNEI. Deletions cut 6 bases from V and 5 bases from J, with 26 bases between. CDR3 in amino acids: CASRPRRSGASEHNSPLHF. The CDR3 coding sequence is TGTGCCAGCAGACCCCGCCGGTCGGGGGCGAGCGAGCATAATTCACCCCTCCACTTT.

This clone appeared a few times. The chain employs TRBV14 and TRBJ1-1; the D gene is possibly TRBD1 (5 bases). Trimming shortened V by 0 bases and J by 10 bases, and 12 bases separated the two germline ends. The CDR3 extends over 13 amino acids. The germline CDR1 and CDR2 sequences are SGHDN and FVKESK. As DNA, the CDR3 is TGTGCCAGCAGCCAAGATAGGCAGGGATCAGCTTTCTTT. Protein: CASSQDRQGSAFF. Full variable domain (remainder filled in from reference TRBV14 and TRBJ1-1): EAGVTQFPSHSVIEKGQTVTLRCDPISGHDNLYWYRRVMGKEIKFLLHFVKESKQDESGMPNNRFLAERTGGTYSTLKVQPAELEDSGVYFCASSQDRQGSAFFGQGTRLTVV.